This TCR beta chain was sequenced during a study of blood T cell repertoires in COVID-19. CDR3 length equals 15 residues. The trim removed 0 bases at V and 8 bases at J, leaving 7 bases unmatched. Germline CDR1 SQVTM, CDR2 ANQGSEA. Some clones are missing from TCRdb's copy, which holds only in-frame ones; the method was immunoSEQ multiplex PCR. The sample holds around 250,000 clones, more than 70% seen once. This chain links TRBV29-1 with TRBJ1-4, with TRBD1 matching over 9 bases. Sample: peripheral blood. The source is a woman of 80 years or more with COVID-19, enrolled during active disease. CDR3 bases: TGCAGCGTTGAAGAGACAGGGGGAAAGGGGGAAAAACTGTTTTTT. Protein: CSVEETGGKGEKLFF.